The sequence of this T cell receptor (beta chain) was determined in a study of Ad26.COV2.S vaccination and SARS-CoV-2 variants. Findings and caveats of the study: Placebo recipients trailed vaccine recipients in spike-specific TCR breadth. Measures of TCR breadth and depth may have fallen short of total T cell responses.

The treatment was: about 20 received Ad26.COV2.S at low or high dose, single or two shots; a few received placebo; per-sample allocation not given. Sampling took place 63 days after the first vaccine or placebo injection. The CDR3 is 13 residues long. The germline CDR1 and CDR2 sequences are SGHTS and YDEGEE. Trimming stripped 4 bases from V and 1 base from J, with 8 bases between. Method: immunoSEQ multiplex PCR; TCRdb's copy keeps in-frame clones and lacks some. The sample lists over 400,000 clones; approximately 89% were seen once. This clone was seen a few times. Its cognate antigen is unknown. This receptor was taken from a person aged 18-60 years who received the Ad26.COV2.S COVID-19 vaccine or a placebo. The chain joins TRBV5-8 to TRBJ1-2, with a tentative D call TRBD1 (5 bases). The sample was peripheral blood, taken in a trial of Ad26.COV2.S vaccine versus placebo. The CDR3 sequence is CASSQRGNYGYTF. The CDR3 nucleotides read TGTGCCAGCAGCCAGAGGGGTAACTATGGCTACACCTTC.